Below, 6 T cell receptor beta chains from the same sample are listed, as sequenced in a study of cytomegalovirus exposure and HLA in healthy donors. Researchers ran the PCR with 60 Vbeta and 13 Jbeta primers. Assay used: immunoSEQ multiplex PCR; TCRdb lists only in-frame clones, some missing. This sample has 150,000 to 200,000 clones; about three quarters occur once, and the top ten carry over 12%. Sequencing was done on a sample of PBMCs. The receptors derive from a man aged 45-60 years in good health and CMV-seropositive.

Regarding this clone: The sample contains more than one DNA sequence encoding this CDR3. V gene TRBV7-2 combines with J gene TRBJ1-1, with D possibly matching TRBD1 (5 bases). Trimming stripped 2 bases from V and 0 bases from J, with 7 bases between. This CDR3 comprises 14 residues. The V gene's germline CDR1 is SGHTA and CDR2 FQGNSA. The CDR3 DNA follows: TGTGCCAGCAGCTTAACAGGAATGAACACTGAAGCTTTCTTT. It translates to CASSLTGMNTEAFF.

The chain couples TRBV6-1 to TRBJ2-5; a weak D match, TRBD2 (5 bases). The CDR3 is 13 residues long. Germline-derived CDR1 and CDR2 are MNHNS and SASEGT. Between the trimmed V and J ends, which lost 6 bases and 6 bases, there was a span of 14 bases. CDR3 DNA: TGTGCCAGCAGACTAGTTGAGAAACAGACCCAGTACTTC. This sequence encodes CASRLVEKQTQYF.

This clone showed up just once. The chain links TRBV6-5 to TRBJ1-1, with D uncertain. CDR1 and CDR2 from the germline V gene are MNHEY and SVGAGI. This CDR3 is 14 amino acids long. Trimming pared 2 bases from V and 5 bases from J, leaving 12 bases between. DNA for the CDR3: TGTGCCAGCAGTTACGAGGGCTCGAGGACTGAAGCTTTCTTT. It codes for CASSYEGSRTEAFF.

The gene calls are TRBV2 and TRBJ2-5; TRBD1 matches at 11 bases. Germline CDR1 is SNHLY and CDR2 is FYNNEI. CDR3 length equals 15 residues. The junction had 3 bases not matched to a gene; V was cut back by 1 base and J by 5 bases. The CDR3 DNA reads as TGTGCCAGCAGTGAAGGGGGACAGGGGGGGGAGACCCAGTACTTC. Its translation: CASSEGGQGGETQYF.

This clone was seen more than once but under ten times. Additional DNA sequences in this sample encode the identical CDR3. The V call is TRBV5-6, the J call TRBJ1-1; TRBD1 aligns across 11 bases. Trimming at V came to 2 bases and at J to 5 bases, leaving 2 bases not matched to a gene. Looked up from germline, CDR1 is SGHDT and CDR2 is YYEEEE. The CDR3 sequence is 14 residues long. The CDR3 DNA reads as TGTGCCAGCAGCTTCGGGACAGGGGGGACTGAAGCTTTCTTT. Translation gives CASSFGTGGTEAFF.

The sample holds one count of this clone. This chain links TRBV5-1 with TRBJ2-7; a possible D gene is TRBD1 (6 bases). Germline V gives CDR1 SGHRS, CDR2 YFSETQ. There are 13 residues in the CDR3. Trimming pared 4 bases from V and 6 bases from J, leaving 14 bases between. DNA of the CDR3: TGCGCCAGCAGCCTCTCCAGGGGCAGCGAGCAGTACGTC. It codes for CASSLSRGSEQYV.